The rows below give T cell receptor beta chains drawn from one sample of a study of shared clonotypes between healthy human individuals. TCRdb's table, derived via immunoSEQ multiplex PCR, lists solely in-frame clones and lacks some. The repertoire includes around 1,900,000 clones, over 85% of them detected once, and more than 1.5% sits in the top ten. Sequenced: naive CD8+ T cells from PBMCs. Receptor source: a man between 18 and 35 years old in good health. Some clones in this sample may be carry-over from other donors' samples. The CDR3 runs from the conserved cysteine through the conserved F or W. Fields, in order: CDR3 DNA, CDR3 protein, V gene, clone size, J gene, D gene. A D gene is named only where the DNA matches it firmly. A row's size may be missing; if present it is once, few, many or a size class.

CDR3 DNA: TGTGCCAGCAGCCCAGGGGACAGTATGAACACTGAAGCTTTCTTT
CDR3 protein: CASSPGDSMNTEAFF
V gene: TRBV9
clone size: few
J gene: TRBJ1-1
D gene: TRBD1

CDR3 DNA: TGTGCCAGCAGTTATTTGGGCGGAAGCTCCTACAATGAGCAGTTCTTC
CDR3 protein: CASSYLGGSSYNEQFF
V gene: TRBV27
clone size: -
J gene: TRBJ2-1
D gene: -

CDR3 DNA: TGTGCCAGCCTGGGGGGGTCCTACAATGAGCAGTTCTTC
CDR3 protein: CASLGGSYNEQFF
V gene: TRBV27
clone size: -
J gene: TRBJ2-1
D gene: TRBD2

CDR3 DNA: TGCGCCAGCAGCTCGGATCCGAGCTCCTACAATGAGCAGTTCTTC
CDR3 protein: CASSSDPSSYNEQFF
V gene: TRBV5-1
clone size: -
J gene: TRBJ2-1
D gene: -

CDR3 DNA: TGCGCCAGCAGGGGTGATGGGACCAATCAGCCCCAGCATTTT
CDR3 protein: CASRGDGTNQPQHF
V gene: TRBV5-1
clone size: few
J gene: TRBJ1-5
D gene: -

CDR3 DNA: TGTGCCAGCTCTGTAGGGGGGACCCCAGATACGCAGTATTTT
CDR3 protein: CASSVGGTPDTQYF
V gene: TRBV25-1
clone size: once
J gene: TRBJ2-3
D gene: -

CDR3 DNA: TGCGCCAGCAGAGGGGTTGGCCTTGGGGCTAACTATGGCTACACCTTC
CDR3 protein: CASRGVGLGANYGYTF
V gene: TRBV5-1
clone size: -
J gene: TRBJ1-2
D gene: -

CDR3 DNA: TGTGCCAGCAGCGCCGGACTAGCGGGAGCTAATGAGCAGTTCTTC
CDR3 protein: CASSAGLAGANEQFF
V gene: TRBV9
clone size: -
J gene: TRBJ2-1
D gene: TRBD2

CDR3 DNA: TGTGCCAGCAGCTCGTTAGCGGGAGGCTCCCTACTCACATACGAGCAGTACTTC
CDR3 protein: CASSSLAGGSLLTYEQYF
V gene: TRBV7-6
clone size: -
J gene: TRBJ2-7
D gene: TRBD2

CDR3 DNA: TGTGCCACCAGCAGAGCCGGCTACGAGCAGTACTTC
CDR3 protein: CATSRAGYEQYF
V gene: TRBV15
clone size: -
J gene: TRBJ2-7
D gene: -

CDR3 DNA: TGCAGCGTTGGGGGGGCAGGCGAACCCTACGAGCAGTACTTC
CDR3 protein: CSVGGAGEPYEQYF
V gene: TRBV29-1
clone size: -
J gene: TRBJ2-7
D gene: -

CDR3 DNA: TGTGCCAGCAGCCACCCGGTTTTGGAAACCGGGGAGCTGTTTTTT
CDR3 protein: CASSHPVLETGELFF
V gene: TRBV7-8
clone size: -
J gene: TRBJ2-2
D gene: -

CDR3 DNA: TGTGCCAGCAGCTTGGGTGCGGGAGTTGACACCGGGGAGCTGTTTTTT
CDR3 protein: CASSLGAGVDTGELFF
V gene: TRBV5-4
clone size: -
J gene: TRBJ2-2
D gene: TRBD2

CDR3 DNA: TGCGCCAGCAGCCTCGGGCGGACAGGGGGCGGGTCCTACGAGCAGTACTTC
CDR3 protein: CASSLGRTGGGSYEQYF
V gene: TRBV5-1
clone size: -
J gene: TRBJ2-7
D gene: TRBD1

CDR3 DNA: TGTGCCAGCAGCTTAAGAGTGTACGAAGGCTACACCTTC
CDR3 protein: CASSLRVYEGYTF
V gene: TRBV7-9
clone size: -
J gene: TRBJ1-2
D gene: -

CDR3 DNA: TGTGCCAGCAGCGTCGGGACTAGCGGGAGGGATACGCAGTATTTT
CDR3 protein: CASSVGTSGRDTQYF
V gene: TRBV2
clone size: -
J gene: TRBJ2-3
D gene: TRBD2

CDR3 DNA: TGTGCCAGCAGTTTAAACAGGGGCGGTGAGCAGTTCTTC
CDR3 protein: CASSLNRGGEQFF
V gene: TRBV27
clone size: -
J gene: TRBJ2-1
D gene: TRBD1

CDR3 DNA: TGCGCCAGCAGCCAAGATCAAGGTGGCTACGAGCAGTACTTC
CDR3 protein: CASSQDQGGYEQYF
V gene: TRBV4-3
clone size: -
J gene: TRBJ2-7
D gene: -

CDR3 DNA: TGCGCCAGCAGCCCAATTGGGGGAACCGGGGAGCTGTTTTTT
CDR3 protein: CASSPIGGTGELFF
V gene: TRBV4-3
clone size: -
J gene: TRBJ2-2
D gene: -

CDR3 DNA: TGTGCCAGTAGTATAGGTCGACTAGCGGGAGACGAGCAGTACTTC
CDR3 protein: CASSIGRLAGDEQYF
V gene: TRBV19
clone size: -
J gene: TRBJ2-7
D gene: TRBD2

CDR3 DNA: TGTGCCAGCAGTTACGCGAACGAGGGAGGCACTGAAGCTTTCTTT
CDR3 protein: CASSYANEGGTEAFF
V gene: TRBV6-6
clone size: few
J gene: TRBJ1-1
D gene: -

CDR3 DNA: TGTGCCAGCAAAATGACAGGGGCGGCCGGGGAGCTGTTTTTT
CDR3 protein: CASKMTGAAGELFF
V gene: TRBV27
clone size: -
J gene: TRBJ2-2
D gene: TRBD1

CDR3 DNA: TGCGCCAGCAGCCAAGGGACAGGGACGCTGTGGGGCTACACCTTC
CDR3 protein: CASSQGTGTLWGYTF
V gene: TRBV4-3
clone size: -
J gene: TRBJ1-2
D gene: TRBD1

CDR3 DNA: TGTGCCAGCAGTCCCGGTGCCGGGGCTAACTATGGCTACACCTTC
CDR3 protein: CASSPGAGANYGYTF
V gene: TRBV27
clone size: -
J gene: TRBJ1-2
D gene: -

CDR3 DNA: TGCGCCAGCAGCTCCGAGGGACGGGCGAGCAATGAGCAGTTCTTC
CDR3 protein: CASSSEGRASNEQFF
V gene: TRBV5-1
clone size: -
J gene: TRBJ2-1
D gene: -

CDR3 DNA: TGTGCCAGCAGCTCACCACGGGCCCAATTCCCAGATACGCAGTATTTT
CDR3 protein: CASSSPRAQFPDTQYF
V gene: TRBV7-9
clone size: -
J gene: TRBJ2-3
D gene: -

CDR3 DNA: TGTGCCAGCTCACGCGGTAACTACGAGCAGTACTTC
CDR3 protein: CASSRGNYEQYF
V gene: TRBV18
clone size: once
J gene: TRBJ2-7
D gene: -

CDR3 DNA: TGTGCCACGTGGGACGGACAGCAGTACTTC
CDR3 protein: CATWDGQQYF
V gene: TRBV27
clone size: -
J gene: TRBJ2-7
D gene: -

CDR3 DNA: TGTGCCAGTTCGGTGGGCTGGGGAACTAATGAAAAACTGTTTTTT
CDR3 protein: CASSVGWGTNEKLFF
V gene: TRBV19
clone size: -
J gene: TRBJ1-4
D gene: -

CDR3 DNA: TGTGCCAGCAGCTATAACAGGGCCTACGAGCAGTACTTC
CDR3 protein: CASSYNRAYEQYF
V gene: TRBV6-6
clone size: -
J gene: TRBJ2-7
D gene: -

CDR3 DNA: TGTGCCTGGAGTGTAAAGGGGGAAAGCAATCAGCCCCAGCATTTT
CDR3 protein: CAWSVKGESNQPQHF
V gene: TRBV30
clone size: few
J gene: TRBJ1-5
D gene: -

CDR3 DNA: TGTGCCAGCAGTTTATCCCTGAACACAGATACGCAGTATTTT
CDR3 protein: CASSLSLNTDTQYF
V gene: TRBV27
clone size: -
J gene: TRBJ2-3
D gene: -

CDR3 DNA: TGTGCCAGCAGTTTCAGCCCAACCTACGAGCAGTACTTC
CDR3 protein: CASSFSPTYEQYF
V gene: TRBV27
clone size: once
J gene: TRBJ2-7
D gene: -

CDR3 DNA: TGTGCCTGGAGTGCAGGGGGCAATGCAGATACGCAGTATTTT
CDR3 protein: CAWSAGGNADTQYF
V gene: TRBV30
clone size: -
J gene: TRBJ2-3
D gene: TRBD1

CDR3 DNA: TGTGCCAGCAGCGTATCCCAGGGCATAGAGGAGCAGTTCTTC
CDR3 protein: CASSVSQGIEEQFF
V gene: TRBV9
clone size: -
J gene: TRBJ2-1
D gene: -

CDR3 DNA: TGTGCCAGTAGTATGACAGGGTGGGAGACCCAGTACTTC
CDR3 protein: CASSMTGWETQYF
V gene: TRBV19
clone size: once
J gene: TRBJ2-5
D gene: TRBD1

CDR3 DNA: TGTGCCAGTAGTATTCACACGACCATTGCTCCCTACGAGCAGTACTTC
CDR3 protein: CASSIHTTIAPYEQYF
V gene: TRBV19
clone size: -
J gene: TRBJ2-7
D gene: -

CDR3 DNA: TGTGCCAGCAGCGAGGGACAGGGGGGCAAGTACTACGAGCAGTACTTC
CDR3 protein: CASSEGQGGKYYEQYF
V gene: TRBV5-5
clone size: -
J gene: TRBJ2-7
D gene: TRBD1

CDR3 DNA: TGTGCCAGCAGCCCGAATAGGAGCGGGAGATTATACGAGCAGTACTTC
CDR3 protein: CASSPNRSGRLYEQYF
V gene: TRBV7-9
clone size: -
J gene: TRBJ2-7
D gene: TRBD2

CDR3 DNA: TGTGCCAGCAGAGGTTTAACTGAAGCTTTCTTT
CDR3 protein: CASRGLTEAFF
V gene: TRBV27
clone size: few
J gene: TRBJ1-1
D gene: -